This is a list of T cell receptor beta chains from one sample in a study of beta chain features in type 1 diabetes. Profiled with immunoSEQ multiplex PCR; TCRdb holds only in-frame clones, not every one. The data contain about 290,000 clones, roughly 8% of them singletons. Material for sequencing was central memory CD4+ T cells from blood. The receptors were gathered from a woman aged 18-30 years in good health. CDR3s include the opening cysteine and the closing phenylalanine or tryptophan. A D gene is named only where the DNA matches it firmly. The size of a clone is reported for some rows only, either as once, few or many, or as a class for expanded clones.

D,V,J,size,DNA,CDR3
-,TRBV27,TRBJ2-6,many,TGTGCCAGCAGAGGGGTGGGGGCCAACGTCCTGACTTTC,CASRGVGANVLTF
TRBD2,TRBV7-2,TRBJ2-7,-,TGTGCCAGCAGCCCACGCCGGGGACTAGCGGATCCGAACTACGAGCAGTACTTC,CASSPRRGLADPNYEQYF
-,TRBV4-2,TRBJ2-3,few,TGTGCCAGCAGCCAAGATCTAGGACGCACAGATACGCAGTATTTT,CASSQDLGRTDTQYF
-,TRBV12-5,TRBJ1-1,few,TGTGCTAGTGGTTTGGAAAGAGGTGGGAAAGCTTTCTTT,CASGLERGGKAFF
-,TRBV5-1,TRBJ2-5,-,TGCGCCAGCAGCCAGGGCGAGAGGAGGAACCAGTACTTC,CASSQGERRNQYF
TRBD1,TRBV28,TRBJ1-1,-,TGTGCCAGCAGTTTAATCTATCGTTGGACAGGGGAGAACACTGAAGCTTTCTTT,CASSLIYRWTGENTEAFF
-,TRBV7-2,TRBJ2-4,-,TGTGCCAGCAGCTTAAGACCCGGGACAGCCAAAAACATTCAGTACTTC,CASSLRPGTAKNIQYF
TRBD1,TRBV30,TRBJ2-6,few,TGTGCCTGGAATCGGGACAGCTCTGGGGCCAACGTCCTGACTTTC,CAWNRDSSGANVLTF
-,TRBV10-3,TRBJ2-1,many,TGTGCCATCACTGATCAGGGGAGCTCCTACAATGAGCAGTTCTTC,CAITDQGSSYNEQFF
TRBD2,TRBV5-1,TRBJ2-3,-,TGCGCCAGCAGCCCCCGAACGGGACTAGCGACAGATACGCAGTATTTT,CASSPRTGLATDTQYF
TRBD1,TRBV18,TRBJ2-2,few,TGTGCCAGCTCACCCCAGGACAGGACCGGGGAGCTGTTTTTT,CASSPQDRTGELFF
-,TRBV21-1,TRBJ2-1,many,TGTGCCAGCAGCCCCCAAGACAGGGGACCGGACAATGAGCAGTTCTTC,CASSPQDRGPDNEQFF
-,TRBV25-1,TRBJ2-7,few,TGTGCCAGCAGAGAACCAGGGAGCTCCTACGAGCAGTACTTC,CASREPGSSYEQYF
TRBD2,TRBV7-3,TRBJ2-1,few,TGTGCCAGCAGCGCCAGCGGGAGGGAGTACAATGAGCAGTTCTTC,CASSASGREYNEQFF
-,TRBV11-3,TRBJ2-4,-,TGTGCCAGCAGCTTATCGGACGCACGTCGGGACATTCAGTACTTC,CASSLSDARRDIQYF
TRBD1,TRBV4-3,TRBJ1-2,many,TGCGCCAGCAACTACAGGGGAGTTTCGGGAGGCTACACCTTC,CASNYRGVSGGYTF
-,TRBV12-5,TRBJ2-1,-,TGTGCTAGTGGTTTGGCATCGGGTAGGGATGAGCAGTTCTTC,CASGLASGRDEQFF
TRBD1,TRBV30,TRBJ2-7,-,TGTGCCTGGAGTCAACCCGACAGGGTACGGTCCTACGAGCAGTACTTC,CAWSQPDRVRSYEQYF
TRBD2,TRBV4-3,TRBJ2-7,-,TGCGCCAGCAGCCACCTGTGGACTAGCGAAAACTACGAGCAGTACTTC,CASSHLWTSENYEQYF
-,TRBV5-5,TRBJ2-6,-,TGTGCCAGCAGCCTCGCGGGACAGAGCCCATCTGGGGCCAACGTCCTGACTTTC,CASSLAGQSPSGANVLTF
TRBD2,TRBV11-3,TRBJ2-3,few,TGTGCCAGCAGCAGGACTAGGGAGGATACGCAGTATTTT,CASSRTREDTQYF
TRBD1,TRBV5-1,TRBJ2-2,-,TGCGCCAGCAGCTTGCCCTTGGACAGGGGCGGCACCGGGGAGCTGTTTTTT,CASSLPLDRGGTGELFF
-,TRBV6-6,TRBJ2-1,-,TGTGCCAGCAGTTACGCCGGGAGTGGGGGAAATGAGCAGTTCTTC,CASSYAGSGGNEQFF
TRBD2,TRBV7-2,TRBJ2-1,many,TGTGCCAGCAGCTGGGGGGGCAATGAGCAGTTCTTC,CASSWGGNEQFF
TRBD2,TRBV7-2,TRBJ2-3,-,TGTGCCAGCAGCTTAGCTCTAGCGGGGCACACGCAGTATTTT,CASSLALAGHTQYF
-,TRBV2,TRBJ1-1,-,TGTGCCAGCAGTGGGAGGGTGGGGAACACTGAAGCTTTCTTT,CASSGRVGNTEAFF
-,TRBV18,TRBJ1-1,many,TGTGCCAGCTCACTCACTACCCCTGATTTGGGAACTGAAGCTTTCTTT,CASSLTTPDLGTEAFF
-,TRBV28,TRBJ1-1,many,TGTGCCAGCACCCTCGGGGGGACGAAAACTGAAGCTTTCTTT,CASTLGGTKTEAFF
TRBD1,TRBV30,TRBJ2-4,many,TGTGCCTGGAGCGGGGACAGGGGAAACATTCAGTACTTC,CAWSGDRGNIQYF
-,TRBV10-3,TRBJ2-3,-,TGTGCCATCACCTCAAAGGCGGGGGCCCTCACAGATACGCAGTATTTT,CAITSKAGALTDTQYF
-,TRBV4-2,TRBJ1-3,many,TGTGCCAGCAGCCAAGTGGACAGCCTTCCTTCTGGAAACACCATATATTTT,CASSQVDSLPSGNTIYF
TRBD1,TRBV7-9,TRBJ1-5,-,TGTGCCAGCAGCGGACAGGGTCATCAGCCCCAGCATTTT,CASSGQGHQPQHF
-,TRBV30,TRBJ1-1,-,TGTGCCTGGAGTGCGAGTGGGTACACTGAAGCTTTCTTT,CAWSASGYTEAFF
-,TRBV5-4,TRBJ2-2,few,TGTGCCAGCAGCTTGGGTGGGAGGAAGGTCGGGGAGCTGTTTTTT,CASSLGGRKVGELFF
-,TRBV6-5,TRBJ2-5,-,TGTGCCAGCAGTTACAGGTCAGGGTTGGAGACCCAGTACTTC,CASSYRSGLETQYF
-,TRBV18,TRBJ2-3,many,TGTGCCAGCTCATCAGATACGCAGTATTTT,CASSSDTQYF
-,TRBV7-8,TRBJ2-3,-,TGTGCCAGCAGTGAAGCGCTTCTGGGCACAGATACGCAGTATTTT,CASSEALLGTDTQYF
-,TRBV5-4,TRBJ2-1,-,TGTGCCAGCAGCCCCCGGCTGATGGGGTCCTACAATGAGCAGTTCTTC,CASSPRLMGSYNEQFF
TRBD2,TRBV2,TRBJ2-1,few,TGTGCCAGCACCTTGGAGAGCGGGGGGGCCGGTAGTGAGCAGTTCTTC,CASTLESGGAGSEQFF
-,TRBV7-2,TRBJ2-1,many,TGTGCCAGCAGCAAAAACCGGGACAATGAGCAGTTCTTC,CASSKNRDNEQFF
-,TRBV7-6,TRBJ2-1,few,TGTGCCAGCAGCTTAGTGGCGGGCTCAAGCTCCTACAATGAGCAGTTCTTC,CASSLVAGSSSYNEQFF
-,TRBV9,TRBJ2-4,many,TGTGCCAGCAGCGTAGGAGTTGAGGACATTCAGTACTTC,CASSVGVEDIQYF
TRBD2,TRBV27,TRBJ2-3,many,TGTGCCAGCAGTTTACTAGCGGGGGGAACAGATACGCAGTATTTT,CASSLLAGGTDTQYF
-,TRBV11-3,TRBJ2-2,-,TGTGCCAGCAGCTTCGGAAGGTGGACCGGGGAGCTGTTTTTT,CASSFGRWTGELFF
-,TRBV7-2,TRBJ2-5,-,TGTGCCAGCAGCCCTGATGGGGGGGCTGAGACCCAGTACTTC,CASSPDGGAETQYF
-,TRBV2,TRBJ2-1,-,TGTGCCAGCAGGAACCTAGCGACTTCCGACAATGAGCAGTTCTTC,CASRNLATSDNEQFF
TRBD1,TRBV5-6,TRBJ2-5,few,TGTGCCAGCAGTTCCAACAGGGGCTCTAGAGAGACCCAGTACTTC,CASSSNRGSRETQYF
TRBD1,TRBV30,TRBJ1-5,-,TGTGCCTGGAAATTCACAACCGGGACAGGGGACCCTTATAGCAATCAGCCCCAGCATTTT,CAWKFTTGTGDPYSNQPQHF
-,TRBV19,TRBJ2-1,few,TGTGCCAGCCGGAGTGAGTCGGGTGAGCAGTTCTTC,CASRSESGEQFF
-,TRBV4-3,TRBJ1-3,few,TGCGCCAGCAGCCAAGTCACAGGCTCTGGAAACACCATATATTTT,CASSQVTGSGNTIYF
-,TRBV6-4,TRBJ2-5,few,TGTGCCAGCAGCCCGGGACCTTACTCAGAGACCCAGTACTTC,CASSPGPYSETQYF